The T cell receptor (beta chain) under discussion was sequenced for a study of technical replicates of blood from a few donors listed by TCRdb under 2017. CDR1 and CDR2 are drawn from the germline V gene: MNHEY, SVGAGI. After removal of 5 bases from V and 11 bases from J, the junction retains 12 bases not matched to a gene. Inclusive of the bounding cysteine and phenylalanine, the CDR3 is 15 residues long. This entry keeps only the CDR3 DNA: 45 bases, framed from base 1. Note on this clone: Its antigen target is currently unknown. Nothing much larger sits one base from this clone, and base qualities are not available.

The library was prepared using the immunoSEQ multiplex PCR assay. This immuneACCESS table, as held by TCRdb, lists in-frame sequences with V and J called but not all clones. Of the missing ones, under half trace to an unresolved V gene in checked studies; the others have no known cause. The sample has over 85,000 clones on record, approximately 96% of them singletons. The leading ten clones occupy around 0.35% of the sample. The receptor chain draws on TRBV6-5 and TRBJ1-5, with TRBD1 matching 10 junction bases. The sequenced material came from T cells isolated from PBMCs. The receptor was isolated from a human donor in good health. The base sequence is TGTGCCAGCAGTCGGGCCGGGACAGGGGATTTGTCCCAGCATTTT. This translates into CASSRAGTGDLSQHF.